The source of this TCR beta chain is a study of blood T cell repertoires in COVID-19. This clone was seen a single time. In the study's own analysis: How many nucleated cells were present was estimated from reference gene primer amplification. Using immunoSEQ multiplex PCR, the repertoire was profiled, and TCRdb retains in-frame clones only, with some absent. V and J calls and clone size follow that table, whereas D and trimming were derived from the DNA. In the table there are 140,000 to 150,000 clones, about 87% of which are singletons. CDR1 and CDR2 from the germline V gene are SGHRS and YFSETQ. V trimming: 0 bases; J trimming: 9 bases; junction bases outside the gene matches: 5. The CDR3 is 15 residues long.

The chain employs TRBV5-1 and TRBJ1-6, with 8 bases matching TRBD1. The sequence was obtained from a human donor with COVID-19, enrolled during active disease. The donor label of this sample is uncertain. The sequenced sample was peripheral blood. In DNA, the CDR3 is TGCGCCAGCAGCTTGGCCTTAGGGACAGGTTCACCCCTCCACTTT. It specifies CASSLALGTGSPLHF.